Reported below is one T cell receptor beta chain. This sample stems from a study of blood T cell repertoires in COVID-19. Study background: The samples span acute and convalescent COVID-19 from the United States, Italy and Spain.

Per the germline V gene, CDR1 is MNHNY and CDR2 is SVGAGI (reference sequence). The CDR3 has 13 residues. The V and J ends lost 6 bases and 6 bases, in that order; junction bases with no gene match: 7. In the original analysis: For nucleated cells, counts were estimated from reference gene primer amplification. Libraries were prepared by immunoSEQ multiplex PCR; TCRdb keeps only in-frame clonotypes and omits some of them. The V and J calls and clone size were taken over from that table, and D and trimming were inferred from the DNA. The sample contains about 250,000 clones, about 80% of which appear only once.

The genes are TRBV6-6 and TRBJ2-7, with 8 bases aligning to TRBD1. Input material: peripheral blood. The origin of this receptor is a man in his fifties with active or convalescent COVID-19. This CDR3 is CASRKQGASEQYF. The CDR3 region has the DNA TGTGCCAGCAGAAAGCAGGGGGCAAGCGAGCAGTACTTC.